This T cell receptor (beta chain) is drawn from a study of T cell repertoires in cytomegalovirus infection. In this sample, this clonotype turned up a few times. Its antigen is not known. TCRdb re-analysed the reads in MiXCR, keeping a single row per CDR3 protein. Of around 570,000 distinct CDR3 sequences in the sample, about 40% were seen once. From germline, CDR1 is SGHAT and CDR2 FQNNGV. V lost 5 bases and J lost 1, with 11 bases in between. CDR3 length: 15 amino acids. This chain joins TRBV11-2 and TRBJ2-2, with a weak D call TRBD2 (5 bases). This specimen consisted of cultured PBMCs, obtained from culture after CMV antigen stimulation. This receptor was taken from a human donor in good health (CMV status not recorded). Some clones in this sample may be carry-over from other donors' samples. The CDR3: CASSGLRRNTGELFF. The CDR3 DNA reads as TGTGCCAGCAGCGGACTCCGGCGGAACACCGGGGAGCTGTTTTTT.